This T cell receptor (beta chain) was identified during a study of blood T cell repertoires in COVID-19 (TCRdb year 2020). For the wider study: Samples from collaborators originated in the United States, Italy and Spain and spanned both the acute and convalescent phases of COVID-19. The prospective study material was composed of cDNA or gDNA derived from T cells, B-cell-depleted T cells, or PBMCs. A de-identified subject ID, COVID-19 status, age in years and sex were almost always included in the sample metadata. Deeply sampled blood TCRbeta repertoires from subjects exposed to, actively infected with, or recovered from COVID-19 were included in the dataset. Where available, HLA class I and class II types were obtained from metadata supplied by the sample provider rather than from assay-based typing. The samples were drawn from the first 160 participants of the ongoing ImmuneRACE study and from more than 1,000 subjects provided by 6 global collaborators. A freely available public database, intended as a resource for researchers studying the immune response to SARS-CoV-2, is where the repertoires were released. General study outcomes and caveats: The quantity of clinical and demographic metadata differed by source and by participant and was supplied without curation.

Notes on this clone: The specificity of this receptor is unknown. No much larger clonotype is one base removed from it; base qualities were not supplied.

The immunoSEQ Assay, a bias-controlled multiplex PCR, was used to amplify TCRbeta CDR3 regions from genomic DNA. On the study's bioinformatics: The number of nucleated cells in each sample was estimated from the amplification of reference gene primers within the assay. To quantify the absolute abundance of each unique TCRbeta CDR3 rearrangement, sequence reads were collapsed and filtered. For each sample, productive Simpson clonality was calculated as the square root of Simpson's diversity index across productive rearrangements. This is the immuneACCESS table as TCRdb keeps it, with only in-frame sequences that have V and J called. A part of the clones is gone; compared with another copy, unresolved V genes explain less than half, and the rest is unexplained. D and trimming were read from the DNA, whereas the V and J calls and clone size are those reported in that table. Recorded for this sample are about 150,000 clones; roughly 80% of them occurred a single time. Just over 6% of the sample goes to the ten largest clones.

In the prospective study, participants were about 18 to 100 years old, resided in fewer than 25 geographic areas of the United States, and were enrolled through a virtual design. In the prospective study, participants were assigned to cohorts based on the clinical history participants reported in a screening survey and a study questionnaire. For ImmuneRACE Cohort 3, a participant was defined as recovered based on two consecutive negative NP/OP PCR tests, clearance by a healthcare professional, or resolution of symptoms. Mobile phlebotomists in the prospective study collected whole blood, serum and a nasopharyngeal or oropharyngeal swab from every participant. Participants in the prospective study had the option to provide additional blood draws and questionnaires over a roughly two-month period. Before DNA extraction, prospective study blood samples were shipped either frozen or at room temperature.

CDR1 and CDR2 were assigned from the germline V gene (reference sequence) as DFQATT and SNEGSKA. The CDR3 goes from the cysteine to the phenylalanine over 12 residues. Kept here is only the CDR3 DNA, which spans 36 bases and is read in frame from base 1. V lost 3 bases and J lost 8 bases; the stretch between them is 13 bases long. The chain was built from TRBV20-1 and TRBJ1-2; tentative D gene TRBD1, with 6 bases matching. The TCR sequence derives from a woman aged 45-60 years who had recovered from COVID-19. Source material: PBMCs or T cells enriched from blood (not recorded which). The DNA sequence is given as TGCAGTGCTAGTAGCCAGGGGAAGGGCTACACCTTC. Translated, it reads CSASSQGKGYTF.